These 21 T cell receptor beta chains share one sample of origin, sequenced in a study of T cell responses to AZD1222 COVID-19 vaccine. Some clones are missing from TCRdb's copy, which holds only in-frame ones; the method was immunoSEQ multiplex PCR. Among about 140,000 clones listed, roughly nine tenths were seen once. Sequencing was performed on peripheral blood, taken 28 days after the second AZD1222 dose. The receptors were sampled from an adult who received the AZD1222 COVID-19 vaccine.

V is TRBV5-6 and J is TRBJ2-5; D is possibly TRBD1 (6 bases). Germline V CDR1 and CDR2: SGHDT, YYEEEE. With 4 bases removed from V and 5 bases from J, the gap between germline ends came to 9 bases. CDR3 length equals 12 residues. The CDR3 region is CASSRGWETQYF. Here the CDR3 DNA reads TGTGCCAGCAGCAGGGGGTGGGAGACCCAGTACTTC.

The chain employs TRBV27 and TRBJ1-2, with D perhaps matching TRBD1 (6 bases). Germline lookup yields CDR1 MNHEY and CDR2 SMNVEV (reference sequence). The V and J ends lost 5 bases and 4 bases respectively, with 17 bases between them. CDR3 size: 15 residues. CDR3 sequence reads: CASSTGPSEGYGYTF. The DNA of the CDR3 is TGTGCCAGCAGTACAGGGCCCTCCGAGGGCTATGGCTACACCTTC.

V and J are TRBV14 and TRBJ1-2, with unresolved D. This CDR3 is 14 amino acids long. Trimming left V 4 bases short and J 5 bases short, with 14 bases between. Germline loops: CDR1 SGHDN, CDR2 FVKESK. The CDR3 reads CASSPGGGHYGYTF. In DNA form, the CDR3 reads TGTGCCAGCAGCCCCGGCGGAGGGCATTATGGCTACACCTTC. Full variable domain (rest looked up from reference TRBV14 and TRBJ1-2): EAGVTQFPSHSVIEKGQTVTLRCDPISGHDNLYWYRRVMGKEIKFLLHFVKESKQDESGMPNNRFLAERTGGTYSTLKVQPAELEDSGVYFCASSPGGGHYGYTFGSGTRLTVV.

The rearrangement joins TRBV7-2 to TRBJ1-2, with TRBD1 identical over 7 bases. The germline V gene encodes CDR1 SGHTA and CDR2 FQGNSA. The V segment lost 0 bases and the J segment 9 bases; nucleotides outside the gene matches: 7. The CDR3 contains 14 residues. Here the CDR3 DNA reads TGTGCCAGCAGCTTAGCCAGGGGGTTTGGTAGCTACACCTTC. The encoded protein is CASSLARGFGSYTF. The entire variable domain, with the rest obtained from reference TRBV7-2 and TRBJ1-2, is as follows: GAGVSQSPSNKVTEKGKDVELRCDPISGHTALYWYRQSLGQGLEFLIYFQGNSAPDKSGLPSDRFSAERTGGSVSTLTIQRTQQEDSAVYLCASSLARGFGSYTFGSGTRLTVV.

This chain connects TRBV24-1 to TRBJ2-5; D gene uncertain. The CDR3 is made up of 14 amino acids. Germline lookup yields CDR1 KGHDR and CDR2 SFDVKD. Trimming took 2 bases from V and 2 from J, leaving 8 bases between them. CDR3 nucleotides: TGTGCCACCAGTGATTCTCCAGGACAAGAGACCCAGTACTTC. The encoded protein is CATSDSPGQETQYF.

The gene calls are TRBV7-9 and TRBJ2-7, with D possibly TRBD2 on 5 matching bases. CDR3 size: 17 residues. CDR1 and CDR2 (germline): SEHNR, FQNEAQ (reference sequence). Trimming removed 5 bases from V and 2 bases from J, with 22 bases in between. The CDR3 reads CASSGPSAAGKTYEQYF. The CDR3 bases are TGTGCCAGCAGCGGCCCCAGCGCCGCCGGGAAGACCTACGAGCAGTACTTC.

The chain joins TRBV6-5 to TRBJ1-1; D is ambiguous. This CDR3 is built from 12 residues. Trimming shortened V by 6 bases and J by 1 base, and 6 bases separated the two germline ends. Germline CDR1 is MNHEY and CDR2 is SVGAGI. CDR3: CASRATNTEAFF. CDR3 in DNA: TGTGCCAGCAGAGCGACGAACACTGAAGCTTTCTTT.

This sequence joins TRBV4-2 and TRBJ2-5; D possibly corresponds to TRBD2 (6 bases). The germline gives CDR1 LGHNA, CDR2 YNFKEQ. The CDR3 consists of 14 residues. V lost 1 base and J 5 bases, leaving 11 bases between the germline ends. DNA for the CDR3: TGTGCCAGCAGCCAAGTGGAGGGGCGGGAGACCCAGTACTTC. Amino acid sequence: CASSQVEGRETQYF.

This rearrangement joins TRBV4-2 to TRBJ1-1, with TRBD1 identical over 7 bases. The CDR3 contains 15 residues. With 4 bases clipped from V and 2 bases from J, the junction kept 7 bases outside the gene matches. The germline V gene encodes CDR1 LGHNA and CDR2 YNFKEQ. CDR3 in amino acids: CASSLLGGTNTEAFF. The CDR3 DNA reads as TGTGCCAGCAGCCTCCTAGGGGGCACTAACACTGAAGCTTTCTTT.

The J gene is TRBJ2-5, the V gene TRBV15, with D unclear. Trimming stripped 3 bases from V and 4 bases from J, with 9 bases between. Germline V gives CDR1 LNHNV, CDR2 YYDKDF (reference sequence). There are 13 residues in the CDR3. CDR3 nucleotide sequence: TGTGCCACCAGCAGGGATCCCTCAGAGACCCAGTACTTC. Its translation: CATSRDPSETQYF. Supplemented by reference TRBV15 and TRBJ2-5, the full variable domain reads DAMVIQNPRYQVTQFGKPVTLSCSQTLNHNVMYWYQQKSSQAPKLLFHYYDKDFNNEADTPDNFQSRRPNTSFCFLDIRSPGLGDTAMYLCATSRDPSETQYFGPGTRLLVL.

The CDR3 bases are TGTGCCAGTAGTCTGTTTGCGGCGGGAGGTTCCAGCGAGCAGTACTTC. Encoded protein: CASSLFAAGGSSEQYF. The V call is TRBV19, the J call TRBJ2-7; TRBD2 matches at 8 bases. The CDR3 loop spans 16 amino acids. After removal of 5 bases from V and 6 bases from J, the junction contained 15 bases not matched to a gene. Germline V gene lookup returns CDR1 LNHDA and CDR2 SQIVND (reference sequence).

This sequence joins TRBV5-1 and TRBJ1-1, with D unclear. V was cut by 1 base and J by 1 base, with 14 bases left in between. Germline CDR1 and CDR2: SGHRS and YFSETQ. The CDR3 totals 16 residues. The CDR3 here is CASSLLFVEENTEAFF. The CDR3 DNA is TGCGCCAGCAGCTTGTTGTTCGTAGAGGAGAACACTGAAGCTTTCTTT.

This chain connects TRBV4-2 to TRBJ2-2, with TRBD2 matching 8 bases. This CDR3 contains 14 residues. The germline V gene has CDR1 LGHNA and CDR2 YNFKEQ. V shed 5 bases, J shed 4 bases, and the junction held 3 bases outside the gene matches. The CDR3 DNA sequence: TGTGCCAGCAGCTCGGGGGGGGCCACCGGGGAGCTGTTTTTT. Translation gives CASSSGGATGELFF.

The chain has TRBV28 and TRBJ1-4; the match to TRBD1 covers 7 bases. Germline V gives CDR1 MDHEN, CDR2 SYDVKM. J gave up 5 bases and V 4 bases, and 10 bases lay outside the gene matches. CDR3 length equals 16 residues. The CDR3 coding sequence is TGTGCCAGCAGTTCCCAGGGGGGGATCCCGAATGAAAAACTGTTTTTT. It specifies CASSSQGGIPNEKLFF.

The chain combines TRBV5-6 with TRBJ1-2; D might be TRBD1 (5 bases). The CDR3 contains 14 residues. The V end lost 4 bases, the J end lost 2 bases, and 12 bases lay between the germline ends. Germline values: CDR1 SGHDT, CDR2 YYEEEE. CDR3 nucleotide sequence: TGTGCCAGCAGCCCAGTCTCAGGGAACTATGGCTACACCTTC. Its protein product is CASSPVSGNYGYTF.

The chain is built from TRBV11-3 and TRBJ2-5, with 10 bases identical to TRBD2. The CDR3 has 20 residues. Germline CDR1 reads SGHNT; CDR2 reads YENEEA. V lost 5 bases, J lost 1 base, and 19 bases stayed unmatched. CDR3 sequence reads: CASSLGYWTSGDPSQETQYF. The CDR3 DNA follows: TGTGCCAGCAGCCTAGGCTACTGGACTAGCGGAGACCCCTCCCAAGAGACCCAGTACTTC.

This clone has a handful of counts. This CDR3 is CASSIGSPNYEQYF. The CDR3 nucleotides read TGTGCCAGTAGTATCGGGTCTCCCAACTACGAGCAGTACTTC. V is TRBV19 and J is TRBJ2-7; D gene uncertain. The CDR3 consists of 14 residues. V was cut by 3 bases and J by 3 bases, with 12 bases left in between. Per the germline V gene, CDR1 is LNHDA and CDR2 is SQIVND (reference sequence).

This chain joins TRBV18 and TRBJ1-1, with no clear D. The V end lost 2 bases, the J end lost 3 bases, and 7 bases lay between the germline ends. In germline, CDR1 is KGHSH, CDR2 LQKENI. This CDR3 region has 13 residues. The CDR3 coding sequence is TGTGCCAGCTCACCAGAAAGATACACTGAAGCTTTCTTT. This encodes CASSPERYTEAFF. Filled out from reference TRBV18 and TRBJ1-1, the complete variable domain reads NAGVMQNPRHLVRRRGQEARLRCSPMKGHSHVYWYRQLPEEGLKFMVYLQKENIIDESGMPKERFSAEFPKEGPSILRIQQVVRGDSAAYFCASSPERYTEAFFGQGTRLTVV.

The V gene is TRBV29-1, the J gene TRBJ1-2, with D possibly TRBD1 on 5 matching bases. V lost 1 base to trimming and J lost 4 bases, with 10 bases between them. The CDR3 contains 13 residues. Germline V gives CDR1 SQVTM, CDR2 ANQGSEA. CDR3: CSVEGRGTYGYTF. As DNA, the CDR3 is TGCAGCGTTGAAGGTCGGGGGACCTATGGCTACACCTTC.

V usage is TRBV11-2 and J usage is TRBJ2-1; D not resolved. From germline, CDR1 is SGHAT and CDR2 FQNNGV. Trimming shortened V by 5 bases and J by 8 bases, and 13 bases separated the two germline ends. This CDR3 has 13 amino acids. CDR3 coding DNA: TGTGCCAGCAGCCGGCAGGCATGGGATGAGCAGTTCTTC. Amino acids: CASSRQAWDEQFF.

This clone came up once. The chain recombines TRBV10-3 with TRBJ1-4; no firm D call. Trimming shortened V by 3 bases and J by 0 bases, and 5 bases separated the two germline ends. This CDR3 is built from 14 residues. The V gene's germline CDR1 is ENHRY and CDR2 SYGVKD. CDR3 DNA sequence: TGTGCCATCAGTGATCCCACAACTAATGAAAAACTGTTTTTT. This sequence encodes CAISDPTTNEKLFF.